This T cell receptor beta chain was obtained from a study of T cells in Graves' hyperthyroidism and ophthalmopathy. The investigators amplified TCR beta CDR3 regions from RNA transcripts. Carried out on the TCR CDR3, a first-round RT-PCR used the HTBI primer set. Using its own MiXCR run on the multiplex PCR reads, TCRdb lists one record per CDR3 protein. The sample lists over 500,000 distinct CDR3 sequences, 46% occurring once. The CDR3 totals 15 residues. Germline assignment: CDR1 MGHDK and CDR2 SYGVNS. As concerns this clonotype: A read error may account for a junction end that differs from germline.

The sequence was obtained from an adult woman with Graves' disease, either hyperthyroidism or ophthalmopathy (not recorded which). Sequenced material: peripheral blood or thyroid tissue (not recorded which). This chain joins TRBV25-1 and TRBJ2-6; maybe TRBD2 (5 bases). This CDR3 reads CTSRDLEDWANVLTF. The DNA for the CDR3 is TGTACCAGCAGAGATTTGGAGGACTGGGCCAACGTCCTGACTTTC.